This TCR beta chain was recorded in a study of blood T cell repertoires in COVID-19. Study as a whole: COVID-19 samples from acute and convalescent phases originated in the United States, Italy and Spain. Nucleic acid was either cDNA or gDNA, and it came from T cells, B-cell-depleted T cells, or PBMCs.

Assay: immunoSEQ multiplex PCR; the TCRdb copy retains only in-frame clones and omits some. In the table there are about 40,000 clones, around 86% of which are singletons. Material: peripheral blood. This receptor was taken from a man between 45 and 60 years old in a cohort sampled during active COVID-19.

The CDR3 region is CASSNRDSGGTQYF. The CDR3 DNA reads TGCGCCAGCAGCAACCGGGACTCCGGGGGGACGCAGTATTTT. This rearrangement joins TRBV5-1 to TRBJ2-3, with 7 bases identical to TRBD2. The CDR3 runs to 14 residues. The V and J ends lost 4 bases and 9 bases, in that order; junction bases with no gene match: 11. Germline CDR1 is SGHRS and CDR2 is YFSETQ.